Listed here are 20 T cell receptor beta chains from one sample, sequenced in a study of blood T cells in healthy people across ages. A J-beta primer mix and a sample-barcoded 5' primer were used in a second PCR of about 7 to 11 cycles. MiXCR was run by TCRdb on the 5' RACE reads, yielding one entry per CDR3 protein. The table includes fewer than 950,000 distinct CDR3 sequences, roughly 50% detected once. The sequencing sample was made of blood. The receptors were gathered from a man older than 75 in good health.

The J gene is TRBJ1-1, the V gene TRBV5-1; the D is unclear. The V end was cut by 0 bases, the J end by 5 bases, with 11 bases between. Germline V CDR1 and CDR2: SGHRS, YFSETQ. There are 14 residues in the CDR3. Here the CDR3 DNA reads TGCGCCAGCAGCTTGGAATACGGTCGGACTGAAGCTTTCTTT. It yields the protein CASSLEYGRTEAFF.

This rearrangement joins TRBV29-1 to TRBJ2-2, with D maybe TRBD2 (5 bases). Germline values: CDR1 SQVTM, CDR2 ANQGSEA. The CDR3 contains 14 residues. The V end was cut by 6 bases, the J end by 2 bases, with 13 bases between. CDR3 in DNA: TGCAGCGTAGCCCCAGACTATAACACCGGGGAGCTGTTTTTT. Translated: CSVAPDYNTGELFF.

The chain joins TRBV5-1 to TRBJ2-1, with D hard to call. Trimming pared 0 bases from V and 6 bases from J, leaving 13 bases between. The CDR3 sequence is 15 residues long. The V gene's germline CDR1 is SGHRS and CDR2 YFSETQ. CDR3 sequence reads: CASSLEYGSRNEQFF. As DNA, the CDR3 is TGCGCCAGCAGCTTGGAGTACGGGTCACGCAATGAGCAGTTCTTC.

The rearrangement uses TRBV10-3 and TRBJ2-6, with TRBD2 matching 15 bases. The ends lost 10 bases at V and 2 bases at J; junction bases unmatched: 9. Germline assignment: CDR1 ENHRY and CDR2 SYGVKD. CDR3 length: 18 amino acids. DNA for the CDR3: TGTGCCAGCAATCAGGGACTAGCGGGAGGCGCTGGGGCCAACGTCCTGACTTTC. Its translation: CASNQGLAGGAGANVLTF.

The rearrangement links TRBV28 to TRBJ2-7; a weak D match, TRBD2 (6 bases). The V gene lost 2 bases and the J gene lost 2 bases, with 7 bases spanning the gap. Germline CDR1 MDHEN, CDR2 SYDVKM. The CDR3 extends over 13 amino acids. CDR3 in DNA: TGTGCCAGCAGTTTAGCGGGACCCTACGAGCAGTACTTC. Amino acids: CASSLAGPYEQYF. Drawing the rest from reference TRBV28 and TRBJ2-7, the complete variable domain is DVKVTQSSRYLVKRTGEKVFLECVQDMDHENMFWYRQDPGLGLRLIYFSYDVKMKEKGDIPEGYSVSREKKERFSLILESASTNQTSMYLCASSLAGPYEQYFGPGTRLTVT.

This chain links TRBV2 with TRBJ1-1; D is perhaps TRBD1 (6 bases). The CDR3 consists of 14 residues. Trimming took 4 bases from V and 0 from J, leaving 9 bases between them. Germline V gene sequence: CDR1 SNHLY, CDR2 FYNNEI. CDR3 sequence: CASSVNRVNTEAFF. The CDR3 DNA reads as TGTGCCAGCAGTGTAAACAGGGTGAACACTGAAGCTTTCTTT.

The chain combines TRBV20-1 with TRBJ2-5, with D possibly TRBD1 on 5 matching bases. The length of the CDR3 is 15 residues. Trimming stripped 6 bases from V and 4 bases from J, with 21 bases between. The germline gives CDR1 DFQATT, CDR2 SNEGSKA (reference sequence). CDR3 sequence reads: CSATRGAKGSETQYF. CDR3 in DNA: TGCAGTGCCACCCGTGGGGCCAAGGGATCAGAGACCCAGTACTTC.

CDR3 in DNA: TGTGCCAGCAGCACTGGGGGTCTCCATTACGAGCAGTACTTC. Translated, it gives CASSTGGLHYEQYF. The rearrangement joins TRBV13 to TRBJ2-7; the D gene could be TRBD1 or TRBD2 (5 bases each). The V gene lost 5 bases and the J gene lost 4 bases, with 15 bases spanning the gap. Germline values: CDR1 PRHDT, CDR2 FYEKMQ (reference sequence). The CDR3 is 14 amino acids.

The chain links TRBV7-2 to TRBJ1-5, with 8 bases that match TRBD1. Looked up from germline, CDR1 is SGHTA and CDR2 is FQGNSA. Trimming took 4 bases from V and 5 from J; bases not matched to a gene: 7. The length of the CDR3 is 15 residues. CDR3 sequence reads: CASSYQGAVDQPQHF. The CDR3 bases are TGTGCCAGCAGCTACCAGGGGGCGGTGGATCAGCCCCAGCATTTT.

The chain carries TRBV7-2 and TRBJ1-1, with D perhaps matching TRBD1 (5 bases). CDR1 and CDR2 from the germline V gene are SGHTA and FQGNSA. V was clipped by 1 base and J by 0 bases, with 9 bases between them. The CDR3 has 15 residues. The CDR3 spells CASSLVRGMNTEAFF. The DNA of the CDR3 is TGTGCCAGCAGCTTAGTTCGGGGCATGAACACTGAAGCTTTCTTT.

This clonotype was counted a few times. This sequence joins TRBV12-1 and TRBJ2-3; TRBD1 is the table's D call, not checked against the DNA. TRBV12-1 is tagged as a pseudogene. The CDR3 has 14 amino acids. The DNA for the CDR3 is TGTGCCAGCAGCTTGGGACAGAATCACAGATACGCGTATTTT. Its translation: CASSLGQNHRYAYF.

The genes are TRBV28 and TRBJ2-7; maybe TRBD1 (5 bases). V lost 5 bases and J 6 bases, leaving 17 bases between the germline ends. The V gene's germline CDR1 is MDHEN and CDR2 SYDVKM. The CDR3 length is 14 residues. CDR3 bases: TGTGCCAGCAGTCCCCCACCGATGGGGCTCGAGCAGTACTTC. Translation: CASSPPPMGLEQYF.

This chain uses TRBV6-5 with TRBJ1-5; D gene unclear. Per the germline V gene, CDR1 is MNHEY and CDR2 is SVGAGI. This CDR3 has 14 residues. V was shortened by 2 bases and J by 4 bases, with 9 bases between the two germline ends. The CDR3 here is CASSYRGVNQPQHF. CDR3 sequence (DNA): TGTGCCAGCAGTTACAGAGGCGTGAATCAGCCCCAGCATTTT.

A few counts support this clonotype. J is TRBJ2-5 and V is TRBV7-2; D is ambiguous. The germline V gene has CDR1 SGHTA and CDR2 FQGNSA. V gave up 5 bases and J gave up 1 base, with 8 bases separating them. CDR3 length equals 13 residues. CDR3 DNA: TGTGCCAGCAGCCTCGGCATCCAAGAGACCCAGTACTTC. Its translation is CASSLGIQETQYF.

The chain has TRBV12-3 or TRBV12-4 and TRBJ1-5; the match to TRBD1 covers 9 bases. This CDR3 region has 15 residues. The V segment lost 6 bases and the J segment 2 bases; nucleotides outside the gene matches: 5. CDR3 in amino acids: CASRGQGVGNQPQHF. In nucleotides, the CDR3 is TGTGCCAGCAGGGGACAGGGAGTCGGCAATCAGCCCCAGCATTTT.

The gene calls are TRBV7-2 and TRBJ2-7; D is tentatively TRBD1 or TRBD2 (5 bases each). CDR1 and CDR2 from the germline V gene are SGHTA and FQGNSA. There are 18 residues in the CDR3. V dropped 5 bases and J dropped 7 bases, with 30 bases sitting between them. CDR3 loop: CASSAKTPGPISYNEQYF. CDR3 in DNA: TGTGCCAGCAGCGCCAAAACCCCGGGGCCGATCTCCTACAATGAGCAGTACTTC.

The chain recombines TRBV20-1 with TRBJ1-4, with a possible D match to TRBD1 (6 bases). The CDR3 is made up of 16 amino acids. Germline V gene sequence: CDR1 DFQATT, CDR2 SNEGSKA (reference sequence). V lost 0 bases to trimming and J lost 0 bases, with 11 bases between them. The CDR3 here is CSAREGAATTNEKLFF. The DNA of the CDR3 is TGCAGTGCTAGAGAGGGGGCAGCTACAACTAATGAAAAACTGTTTTTT.

This clonotype showed up just a few times. V and J are TRBV29-1 and TRBJ1-2; a weak D match, TRBD1 (6 bases). V lost 7 bases to trimming and J lost 4 bases, with 19 bases between them. The CDR3 runs to 14 residues. From germline, CDR1 is SQVTM and CDR2 ANQGSEA. The CDR3 nucleotides are TGCAGCGCCGGAACAGGGAGAGGCCCCTATGGCTACACCTTC. Its translation: CSAGTGRGPYGYTF.

The chain is built from TRBV7-2 and TRBJ2-2; D is ambiguous. Deletions cut 0 bases from V and 5 bases from J, with 13 bases between. There are 16 residues in the CDR3. Germline values: CDR1 SGHTA, CDR2 FQGNSA. As DNA, the CDR3 is TGTGCCAGCAGCTTAGCGACCCTCCGGAGAACCGGGGAGCTGTTTTTT. Translated: CASSLATLRRTGELFF. The full variable domain, with the rest looked up from reference TRBV7-2 and TRBJ2-2, is GAGVSQSPSNKVTEKGKDVELRCDPISGHTALYWYRQSLGQGLEFLIYFQGNSAPDKSGLPSDRFSAERTGGSVSTLTIQRTQQEDSAVYLCASSLATLRRTGELFFGEGSRLTVL.

The chain employs TRBV20-1 and TRBJ1-1; the D gene is possibly TRBD1 (5 bases). From germline, CDR1 is DFQATT and CDR2 SNEGSKA (reference sequence). This CDR3 region has 15 residues. Trimming took off 5 bases at V and 0 bases at J, with 16 bases between the two ends. Written as DNA, the CDR3 is TGCAGTGCTCTCGACGGGGGGAAGATGAACACTGAAGCTTTCTTT. Translating gives CSALDGGKMNTEAFF.